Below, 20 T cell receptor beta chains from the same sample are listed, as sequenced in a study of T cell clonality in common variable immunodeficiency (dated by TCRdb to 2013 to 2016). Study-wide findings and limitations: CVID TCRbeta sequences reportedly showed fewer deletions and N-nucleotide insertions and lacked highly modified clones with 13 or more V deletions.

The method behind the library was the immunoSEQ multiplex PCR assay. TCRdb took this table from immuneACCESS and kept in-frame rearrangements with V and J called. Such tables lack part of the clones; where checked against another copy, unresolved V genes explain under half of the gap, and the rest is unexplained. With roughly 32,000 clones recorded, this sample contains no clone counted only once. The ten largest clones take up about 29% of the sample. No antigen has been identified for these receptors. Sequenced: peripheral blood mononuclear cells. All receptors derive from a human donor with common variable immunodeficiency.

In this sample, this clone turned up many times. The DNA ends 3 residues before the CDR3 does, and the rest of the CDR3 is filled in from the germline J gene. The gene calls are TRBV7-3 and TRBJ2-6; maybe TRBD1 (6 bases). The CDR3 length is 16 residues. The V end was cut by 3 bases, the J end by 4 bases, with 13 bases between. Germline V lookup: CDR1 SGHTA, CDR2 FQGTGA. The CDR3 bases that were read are TGTGCCAGCAGCTTCAGCTCAGGGGCCGGGGCCAACGTC. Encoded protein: CASSFSSGAGANV. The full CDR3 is CASSFSSGAGANVLTF.

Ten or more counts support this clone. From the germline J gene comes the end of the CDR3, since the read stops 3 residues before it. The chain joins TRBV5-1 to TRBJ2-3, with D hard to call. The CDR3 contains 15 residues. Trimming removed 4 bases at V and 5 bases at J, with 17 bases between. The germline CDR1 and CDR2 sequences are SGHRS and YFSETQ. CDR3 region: CASSLLASTIDTQYF. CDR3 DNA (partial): TGCGCCAGCAGCCTTCTCGCGAGTACGATAGATACG.

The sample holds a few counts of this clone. CDR3 bases read: TGTGCCAGCAGCACCCGACAGGCTGATACG. The encoded protein is CASSTRQADT. In full, the CDR3 reads CASSTRQADTQYF. This sequence joins TRBV7-2 and TRBJ2-3; perhaps TRBD1 as D (6 bases). The CDR3 goes on 3 residues after the read ends, and that part is filled in from the germline J gene. V shed 5 bases and J shed 6 bases, with 12 bases lying between them. CDR3 length: 13 residues. CDR1 and CDR2 (germline): SGHTA, FQGNSA.

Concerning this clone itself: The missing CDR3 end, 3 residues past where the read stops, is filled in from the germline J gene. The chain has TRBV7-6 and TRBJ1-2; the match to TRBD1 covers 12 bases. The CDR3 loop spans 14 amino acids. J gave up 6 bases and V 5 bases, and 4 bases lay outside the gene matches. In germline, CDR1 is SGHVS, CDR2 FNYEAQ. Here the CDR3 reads CASSLGTGGNGYTF. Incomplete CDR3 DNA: TGTGCCAGCAGCCTTGGGACAGGGGGCAATGGC.

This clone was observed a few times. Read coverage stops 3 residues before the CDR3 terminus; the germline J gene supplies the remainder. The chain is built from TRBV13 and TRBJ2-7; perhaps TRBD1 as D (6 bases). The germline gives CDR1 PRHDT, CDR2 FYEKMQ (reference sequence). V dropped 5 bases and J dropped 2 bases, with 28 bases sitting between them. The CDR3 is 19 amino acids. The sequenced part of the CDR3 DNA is TGTGCCAGCAGCACGAATTCAGGGGACGCGTATGAAAAACCCTACGAG. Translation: CASSTNSGDAYEKPYE. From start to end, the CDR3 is CASSTNSGDAYEKPYEQYF. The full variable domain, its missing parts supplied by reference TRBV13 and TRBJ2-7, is AAGVIQSPRHLIKEKRETATLKCYPIPRHDTVYWYQQGPGQDPQFLISFYEKMQSDKGSIPDRFSAQQFSDYHSELNMSSLELGDSALYFCASSTNSGDAYEKPYEQYFGPGTRLTVT.

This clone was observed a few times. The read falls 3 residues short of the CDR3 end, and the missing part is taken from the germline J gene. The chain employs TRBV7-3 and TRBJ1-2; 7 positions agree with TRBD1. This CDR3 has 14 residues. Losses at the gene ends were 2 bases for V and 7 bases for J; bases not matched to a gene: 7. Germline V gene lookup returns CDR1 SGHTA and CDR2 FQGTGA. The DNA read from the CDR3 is TGTGCCAGCAGCTTAGCACAGGGGCTACGTGGC. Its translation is CASSLAQGLRG. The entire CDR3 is CASSLAQGLRGYTF.

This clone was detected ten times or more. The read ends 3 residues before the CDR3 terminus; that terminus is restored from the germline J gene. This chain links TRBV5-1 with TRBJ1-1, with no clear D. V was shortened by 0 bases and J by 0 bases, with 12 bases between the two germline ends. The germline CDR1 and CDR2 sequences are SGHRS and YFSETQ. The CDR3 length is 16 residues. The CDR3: CASSLGSGHMNTEAFF. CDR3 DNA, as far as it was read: TGCGCCAGCAGCTTGGGGTCAGGCCACATGAACACTGAA. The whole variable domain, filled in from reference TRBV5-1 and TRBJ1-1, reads KAGVTQTPRYLIKTRGQQVTLSCSPISGHRSVSWYQQTPGQGLQFLFEYFSETQRNKGNFPGRFSGRQFSNSRSEMNVSTLELGDSALYLCASSLGSGHMNTEAFFGQGTRLTVV.

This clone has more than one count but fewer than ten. CDR3 amino acids: CASSLESLAMNEQYF. Partial CDR3 DNA: TGCGCCAGCAGCTTGGAGTCCCTAGCGATGAACGAG. The chain carries TRBV5-1 and TRBJ2-7, with D possibly TRBD2 on 6 matching bases. The read ends 3 residues shy of where the CDR3 ends; the end is completed using the germline J gene. This CDR3 is 15 amino acids long. With 0 bases removed from V and 5 bases from J, the gap between germline ends came to 15 bases. Germline V gene lookup returns CDR1 SGHRS and CDR2 YFSETQ.

Incomplete CDR3 DNA: TGCAGTGCTACCCCAGGGCTAGCGGGAGGTTACGAG. This encodes CSATPGLAGGYE. The whole CDR3 is CSATPGLAGGYEQYF. V and J are TRBV20-1 and TRBJ2-7; 11 bases match TRBD2. The read comes to an end 3 residues before the CDR3 does, leaving the germline J gene to fill in the end. Germline CDR1 reads DFQATT; CDR2 reads SNEGSKA (reference sequence). The trim removed 4 bases at V and 4 bases at J, leaving 9 bases unmatched. CDR3 length: 15 amino acids.

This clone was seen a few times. The CDR3 region is CASTLGSYTDTQYF. CDR3 bases read: TGTGCCAGCACCCTCGGGTCATACACAGATACG. The chain has TRBV7-6 and TRBJ2-3; unclear D gene. The read finishes 3 residues shy of the CDR3 end, and the germline J gene is used to complete it. The CDR3 is 14 residues long. V was clipped by 7 bases and J by 2 bases, with 13 bases between them. Per the germline V gene, CDR1 is SGHVS and CDR2 is FNYEAQ.

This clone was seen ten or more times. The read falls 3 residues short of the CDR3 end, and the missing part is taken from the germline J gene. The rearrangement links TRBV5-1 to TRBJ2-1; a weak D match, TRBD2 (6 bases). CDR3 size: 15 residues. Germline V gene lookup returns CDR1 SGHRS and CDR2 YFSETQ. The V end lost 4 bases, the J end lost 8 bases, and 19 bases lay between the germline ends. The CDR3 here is CASSPILAAGHEQFF. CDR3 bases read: TGCGCCAGCAGCCCCATCTTAGCGGCAGGTCATGAG.

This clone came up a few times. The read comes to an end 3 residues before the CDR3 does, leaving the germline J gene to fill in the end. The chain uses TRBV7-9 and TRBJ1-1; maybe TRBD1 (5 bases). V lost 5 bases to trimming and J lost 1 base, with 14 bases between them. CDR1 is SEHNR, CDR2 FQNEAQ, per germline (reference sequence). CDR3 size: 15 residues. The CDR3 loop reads CASSPGVQGNTEAFF. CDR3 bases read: TGTGCCAGCAGCCCGGGGGTCCAGGGGAACACTGAA.

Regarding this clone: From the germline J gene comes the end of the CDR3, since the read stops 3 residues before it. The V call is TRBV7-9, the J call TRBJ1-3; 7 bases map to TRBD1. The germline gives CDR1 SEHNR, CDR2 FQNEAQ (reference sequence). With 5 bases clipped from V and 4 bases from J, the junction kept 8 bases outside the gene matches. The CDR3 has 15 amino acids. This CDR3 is CASSADRLRGNTIYF. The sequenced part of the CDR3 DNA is TGTGCCAGCAGCGCGGACAGGCTCAGGGGAAACACC.

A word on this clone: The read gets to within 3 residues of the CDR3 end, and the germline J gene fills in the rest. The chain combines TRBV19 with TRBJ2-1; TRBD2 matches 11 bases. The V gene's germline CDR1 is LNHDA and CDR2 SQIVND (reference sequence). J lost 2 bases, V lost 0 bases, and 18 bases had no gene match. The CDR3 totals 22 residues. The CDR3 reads CASSIEPPVAGGRPSPYNEQFF. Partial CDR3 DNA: TGTGCCAGTAGTATAGAGCCCCCTGTAGCGGGAGGGCGGCCGAGCCCCTACAATGAG.

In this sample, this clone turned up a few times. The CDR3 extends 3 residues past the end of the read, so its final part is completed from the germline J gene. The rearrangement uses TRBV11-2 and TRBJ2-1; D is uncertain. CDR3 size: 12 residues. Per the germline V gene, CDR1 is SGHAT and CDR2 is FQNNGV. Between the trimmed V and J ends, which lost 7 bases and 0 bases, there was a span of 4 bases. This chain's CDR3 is CASTDSYNEQFF. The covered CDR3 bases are TGTGCCAGCACAGACTCCTACAATGAG.

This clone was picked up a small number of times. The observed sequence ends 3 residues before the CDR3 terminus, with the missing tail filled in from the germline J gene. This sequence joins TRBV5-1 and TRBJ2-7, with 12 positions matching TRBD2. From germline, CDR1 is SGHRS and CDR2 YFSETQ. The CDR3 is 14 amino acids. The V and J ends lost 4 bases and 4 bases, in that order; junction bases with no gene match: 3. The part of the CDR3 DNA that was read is TGCGCCAGCAGCCCGACTAGCGGGAGTTACGAG. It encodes CASSPTSGSYE. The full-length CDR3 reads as CASSPTSGSYEQYF.

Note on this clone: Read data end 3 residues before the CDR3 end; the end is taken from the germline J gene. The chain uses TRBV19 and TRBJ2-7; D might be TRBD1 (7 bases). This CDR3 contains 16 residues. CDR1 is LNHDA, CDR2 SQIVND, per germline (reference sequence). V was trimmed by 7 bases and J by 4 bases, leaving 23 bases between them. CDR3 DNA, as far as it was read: TGTGCCAGTATGGGGGGACAGTCTCAATCCCCGTACGAG. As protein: CASMGGQSQSPYE. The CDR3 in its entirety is CASMGGQSQSPYEQYF.

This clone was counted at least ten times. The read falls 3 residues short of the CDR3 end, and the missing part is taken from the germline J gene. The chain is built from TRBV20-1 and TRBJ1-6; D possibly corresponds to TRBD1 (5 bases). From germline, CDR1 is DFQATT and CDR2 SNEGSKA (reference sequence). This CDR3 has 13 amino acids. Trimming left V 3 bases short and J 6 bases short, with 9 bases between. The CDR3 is CSASQGGNSPLHF. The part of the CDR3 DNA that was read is TGCAGTGCTAGTCAGGGAGGTAATTCACCC.

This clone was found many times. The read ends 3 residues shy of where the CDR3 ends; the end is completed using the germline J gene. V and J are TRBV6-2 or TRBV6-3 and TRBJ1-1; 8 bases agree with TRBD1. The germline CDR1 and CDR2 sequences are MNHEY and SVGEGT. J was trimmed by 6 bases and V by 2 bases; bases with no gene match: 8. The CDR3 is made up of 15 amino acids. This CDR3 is CASSYTRTGRSEAFF. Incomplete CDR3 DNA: TGTGCCAGCAGTTACACCAGGACAGGGCGTTCTGAA.

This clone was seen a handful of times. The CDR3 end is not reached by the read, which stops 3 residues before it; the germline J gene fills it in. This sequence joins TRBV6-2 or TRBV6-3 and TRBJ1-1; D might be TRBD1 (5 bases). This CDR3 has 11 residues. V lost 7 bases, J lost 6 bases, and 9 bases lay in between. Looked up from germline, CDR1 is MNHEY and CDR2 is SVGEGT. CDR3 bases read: TGTGCCAGCAACCAGGGCGCTGAA. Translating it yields CASNQGAE. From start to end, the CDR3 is CASNQGAEAFF.